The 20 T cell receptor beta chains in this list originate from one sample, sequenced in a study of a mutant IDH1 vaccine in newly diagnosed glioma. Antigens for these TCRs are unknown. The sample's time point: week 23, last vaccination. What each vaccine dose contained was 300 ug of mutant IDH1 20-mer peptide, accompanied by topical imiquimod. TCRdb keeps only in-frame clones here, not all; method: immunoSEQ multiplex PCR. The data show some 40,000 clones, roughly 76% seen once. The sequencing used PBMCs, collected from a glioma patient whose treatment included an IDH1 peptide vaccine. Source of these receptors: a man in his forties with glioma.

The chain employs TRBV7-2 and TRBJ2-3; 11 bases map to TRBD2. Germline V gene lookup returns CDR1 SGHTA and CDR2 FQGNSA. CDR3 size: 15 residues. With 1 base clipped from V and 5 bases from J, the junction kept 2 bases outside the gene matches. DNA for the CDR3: TGTGCCAGCAGCTTAGTAGCGGGAGGGATAGATACGCAGTATTTT. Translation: CASSLVAGGIDTQYF.

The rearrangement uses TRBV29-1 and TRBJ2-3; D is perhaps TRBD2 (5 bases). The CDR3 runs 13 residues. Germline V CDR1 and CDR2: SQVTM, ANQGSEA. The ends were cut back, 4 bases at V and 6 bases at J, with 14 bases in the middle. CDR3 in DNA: TGCAGCGTTGGGGCGGGCACCAGGGATACGCAGTATTTT. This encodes CSVGAGTRDTQYF.

The CDR3 loop reads CASSHSSYEQYF. CDR3 in DNA: TGTGCCAGCAGCCACAGTTCCTACGAGCAGTACTTC. V gene TRBV4-2 combines with J gene TRBJ2-7; D ambiguous. Germline CDR1 is LGHNA and CDR2 is YNFKEQ. The ends were cut back, 3 bases at V and 1 base at J, with 4 bases in the middle. The CDR3 spans 12 residues.

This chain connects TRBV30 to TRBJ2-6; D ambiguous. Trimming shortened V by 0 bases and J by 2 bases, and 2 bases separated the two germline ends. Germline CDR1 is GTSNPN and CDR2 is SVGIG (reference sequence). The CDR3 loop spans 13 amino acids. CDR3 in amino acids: CAWSVAGANVLTF. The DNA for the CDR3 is TGTGCCTGGAGTGTCGCTGGGGCCAACGTCCTGACTTTC.

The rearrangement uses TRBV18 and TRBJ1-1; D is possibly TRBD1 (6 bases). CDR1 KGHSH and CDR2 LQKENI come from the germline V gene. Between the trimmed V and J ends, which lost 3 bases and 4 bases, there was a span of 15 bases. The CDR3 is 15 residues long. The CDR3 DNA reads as TGTGCCAGCTCACCGGGGACAACTCGGGGCACTGAAGCTTTCTTT. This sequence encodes CASSPGTTRGTEAFF.

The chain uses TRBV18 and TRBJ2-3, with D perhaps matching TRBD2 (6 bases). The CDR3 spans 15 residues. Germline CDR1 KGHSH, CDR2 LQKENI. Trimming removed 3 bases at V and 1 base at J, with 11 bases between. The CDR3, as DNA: TGTGCCAGCTCACCTCCCCGCGGGGGCACAGATACGCAGTATTTT. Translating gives CASSPPRGGTDTQYF.

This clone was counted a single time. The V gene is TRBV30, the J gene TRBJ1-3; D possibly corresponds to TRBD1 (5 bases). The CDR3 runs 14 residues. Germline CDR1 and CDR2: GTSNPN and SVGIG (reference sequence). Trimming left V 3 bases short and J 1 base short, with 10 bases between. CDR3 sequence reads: CAWRTDRSGNTIYF. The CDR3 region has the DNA TGTGCCTGGAGAACTGACAGATCTGGAAACACCATATATTTT.

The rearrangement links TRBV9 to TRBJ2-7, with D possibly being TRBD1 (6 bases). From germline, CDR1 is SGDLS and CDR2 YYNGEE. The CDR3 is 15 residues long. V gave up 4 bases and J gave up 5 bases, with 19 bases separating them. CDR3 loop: CASSPRDTFLNEQYF. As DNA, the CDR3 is TGTGCCAGCAGCCCCCGGGACACTTTTTTGAACGAGCAGTACTTC.

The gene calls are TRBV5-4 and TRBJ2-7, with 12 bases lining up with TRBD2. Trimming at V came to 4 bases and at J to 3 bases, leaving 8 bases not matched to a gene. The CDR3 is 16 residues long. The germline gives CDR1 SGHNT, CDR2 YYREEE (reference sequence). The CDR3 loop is CASSPTSGRIFYEQYF. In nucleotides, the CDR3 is TGTGCCAGCAGCCCCACTAGCGGGAGGATTTTCTACGAGCAGTACTTC.

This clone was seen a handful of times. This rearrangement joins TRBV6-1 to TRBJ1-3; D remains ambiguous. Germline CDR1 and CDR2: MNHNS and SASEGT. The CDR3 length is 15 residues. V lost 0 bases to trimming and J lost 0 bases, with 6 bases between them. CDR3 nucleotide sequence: TGTGCCAGCAGTGAAGCGCGGGGCTCTGGAAACACCATATATTTT. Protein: CASSEARGSGNTIYF.

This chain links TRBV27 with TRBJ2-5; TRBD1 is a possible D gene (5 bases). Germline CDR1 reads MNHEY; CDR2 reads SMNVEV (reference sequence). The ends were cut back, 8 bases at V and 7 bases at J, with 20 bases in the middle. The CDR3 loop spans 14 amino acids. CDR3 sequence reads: CASQGQGMGGTQYF. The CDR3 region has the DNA TGTGCCAGCCAAGGGCAGGGTATGGGTGGGACCCAGTACTTC.

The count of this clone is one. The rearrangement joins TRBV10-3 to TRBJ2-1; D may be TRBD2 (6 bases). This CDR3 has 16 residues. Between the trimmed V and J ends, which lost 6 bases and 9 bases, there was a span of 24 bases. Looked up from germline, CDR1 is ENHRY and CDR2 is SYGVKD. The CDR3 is CAISDGEEGHCPEQFF. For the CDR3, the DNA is TGTGCCATCAGCGACGGTGAGGAGGGCCACTGTCCTGAGCAGTTCTTC.

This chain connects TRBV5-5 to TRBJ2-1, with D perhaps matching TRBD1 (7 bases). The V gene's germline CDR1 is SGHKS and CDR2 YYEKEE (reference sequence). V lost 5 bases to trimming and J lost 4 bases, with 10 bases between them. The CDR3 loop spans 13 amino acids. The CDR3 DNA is TGTGCCAGCAGGGAGGGACAGTACAATGAGCAGTTCTTC. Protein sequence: CASREGQYNEQFF.

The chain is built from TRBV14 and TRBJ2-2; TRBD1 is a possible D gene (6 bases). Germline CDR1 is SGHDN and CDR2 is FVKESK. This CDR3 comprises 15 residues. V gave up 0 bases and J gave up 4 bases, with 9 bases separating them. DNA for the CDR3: TGTGCCAGCAGCCAAGATCAGGGGTTCACCGGGGAGCTGTTTTTT. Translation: CASSQDQGFTGELFF.

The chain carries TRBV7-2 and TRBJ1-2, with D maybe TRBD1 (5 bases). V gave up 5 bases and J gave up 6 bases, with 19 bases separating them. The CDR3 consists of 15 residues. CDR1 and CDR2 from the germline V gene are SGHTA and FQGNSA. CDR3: CASSPPGREANGYTF. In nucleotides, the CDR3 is TGTGCCAGCAGCCCTCCGGGCAGGGAAGCAAATGGCTACACCTTC. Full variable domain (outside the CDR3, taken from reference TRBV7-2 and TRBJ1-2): GAGVSQSPSNKVTEKGKDVELRCDPISGHTALYWYRQSLGQGLEFLIYFQGNSAPDKSGLPSDRFSAERTGGSVSTLTIQRTQQEDSAVYLCASSPPGREANGYTFGSGTRLTVV.

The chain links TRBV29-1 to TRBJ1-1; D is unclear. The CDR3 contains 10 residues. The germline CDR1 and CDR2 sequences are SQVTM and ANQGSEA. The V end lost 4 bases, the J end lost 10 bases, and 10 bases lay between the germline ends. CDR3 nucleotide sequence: TGCAGCGTTGGGGGAAAGGGAGCTTTCTTT. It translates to CSVGGKGAFF. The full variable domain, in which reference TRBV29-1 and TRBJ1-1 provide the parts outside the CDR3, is SAVISQKPSRDICQRGTSLTIQCQVDSQVTMMFWYRQQPGQSLTLIATANQGSEATYESGFVIDKFPISRPNLTFSTLTVSNMSPEDSSIYLCSVGGKGAFFGQGTRLTVV.

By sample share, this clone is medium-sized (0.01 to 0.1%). CDR3 region: CASSIDRVSGANVLTF. The CDR3 coding sequence is TGTGCCAGCAGCATAGACAGGGTTTCTGGGGCCAACGTCCTGACTTTC. The chain joins TRBV7-2 to TRBJ2-6; 7 bases are a match to TRBD1. Germline V CDR1 and CDR2: SGHTA, FQGNSA. The junction had 5 bases not matched to a gene; V was cut back by 5 bases and J by 1 base. The CDR3 sequence is 16 residues long. The full variable domain, rest sourced from reference TRBV7-2 and TRBJ2-6, is GAGVSQSPSNKVTEKGKDVELRCDPISGHTALYWYRQSLGQGLEFLIYFQGNSAPDKSGLPSDRFSAERTGGSVSTLTIQRTQQEDSAVYLCASSIDRVSGANVLTFGAGSRLTVL.

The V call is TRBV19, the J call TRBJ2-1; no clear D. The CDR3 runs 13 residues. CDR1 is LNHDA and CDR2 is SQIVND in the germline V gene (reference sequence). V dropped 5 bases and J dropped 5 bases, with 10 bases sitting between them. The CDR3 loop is CASSWNIDNEQFF. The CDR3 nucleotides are TGTGCCAGTAGTTGGAATATAGACAATGAGCAGTTCTTC.

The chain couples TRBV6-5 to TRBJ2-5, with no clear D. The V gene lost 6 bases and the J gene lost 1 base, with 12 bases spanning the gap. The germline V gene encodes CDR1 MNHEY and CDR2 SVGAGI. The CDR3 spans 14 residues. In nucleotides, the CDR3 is TGTGCCAGCAGGGGTCGAACAGCCCAAGAGACCCAGTACTTC. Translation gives CASRGRTAQETQYF.

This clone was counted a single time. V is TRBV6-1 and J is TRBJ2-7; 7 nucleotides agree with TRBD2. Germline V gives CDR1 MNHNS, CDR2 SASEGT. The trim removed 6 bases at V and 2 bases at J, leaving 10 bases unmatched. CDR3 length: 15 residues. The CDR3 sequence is CASSETLARTYEQYF. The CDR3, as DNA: TGTGCCAGCAGCGAAACACTAGCGCGTACCTACGAGCAGTACTTC.